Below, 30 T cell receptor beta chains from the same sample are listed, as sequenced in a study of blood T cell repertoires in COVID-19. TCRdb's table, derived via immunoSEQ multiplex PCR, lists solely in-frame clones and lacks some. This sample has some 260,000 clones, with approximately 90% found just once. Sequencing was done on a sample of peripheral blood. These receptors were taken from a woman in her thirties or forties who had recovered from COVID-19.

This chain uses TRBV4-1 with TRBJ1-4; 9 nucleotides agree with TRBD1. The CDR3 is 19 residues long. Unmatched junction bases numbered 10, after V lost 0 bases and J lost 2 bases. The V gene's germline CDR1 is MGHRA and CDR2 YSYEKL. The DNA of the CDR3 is TGCGCCAGCAGCCAAGAGTTCGGGACAGGGTGGGGGACTAATGAAAAACTGTTTTTT. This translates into CASSQEFGTGWGTNEKLFF.

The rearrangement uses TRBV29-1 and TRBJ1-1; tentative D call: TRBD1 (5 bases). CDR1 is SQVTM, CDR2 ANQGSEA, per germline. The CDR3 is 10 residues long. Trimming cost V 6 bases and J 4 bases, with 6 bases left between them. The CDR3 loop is CSVGGTEAFF. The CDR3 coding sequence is TGCAGCGTCGGGGGCACTGAAGCTTTCTTT.

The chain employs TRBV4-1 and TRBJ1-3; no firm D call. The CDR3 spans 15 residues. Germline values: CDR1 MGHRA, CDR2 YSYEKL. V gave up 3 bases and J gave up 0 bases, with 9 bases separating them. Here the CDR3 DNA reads TGCGCCAGCAGCCAGGCCACCAACTCTGGAAACACCATATATTTT. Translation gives CASSQATNSGNTIYF.

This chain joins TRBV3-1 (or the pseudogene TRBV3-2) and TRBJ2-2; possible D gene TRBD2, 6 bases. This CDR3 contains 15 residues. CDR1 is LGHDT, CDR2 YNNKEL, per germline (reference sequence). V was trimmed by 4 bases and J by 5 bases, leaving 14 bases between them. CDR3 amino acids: CASSRRGQRTGELFF. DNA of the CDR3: TGTGCCAGCAGCCGGAGGGGCCAACGGACCGGGGAGCTGTTTTTT.

CDR3 bases: TGCGCCAGCAGCCCAGGGGGCACTGTTACCGATGGCTACACCTTC. It codes for CASSPGGTVTDGYTF. The V and J genes are TRBV5-1 and TRBJ1-2; 8 positions agree with TRBD1. Germline CDR1 and CDR2: SGHRS and YFSETQ. This CDR3 comprises 15 residues. After removal of 4 bases from V and 6 bases from J, the junction contained 11 bases not matched to a gene. Full variable domain (missing parts from reference TRBV5-1 and TRBJ1-2): KAGVTQTPRYLIKTRGQQVTLSCSPISGHRSVSWYQQTPGQGLQFLFEYFSETQRNKGNFPGRFSGRQFSNSRSEMNVSTLELGDSALYLCASSPGGTVTDGYTFGSGTRLTVV.

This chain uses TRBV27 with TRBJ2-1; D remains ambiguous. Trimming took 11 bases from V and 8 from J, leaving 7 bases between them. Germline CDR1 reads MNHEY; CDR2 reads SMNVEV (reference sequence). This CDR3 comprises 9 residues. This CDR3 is CAPSDEQFF. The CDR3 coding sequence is TGTGCCCCCTCGGATGAGCAGTTCTTC.

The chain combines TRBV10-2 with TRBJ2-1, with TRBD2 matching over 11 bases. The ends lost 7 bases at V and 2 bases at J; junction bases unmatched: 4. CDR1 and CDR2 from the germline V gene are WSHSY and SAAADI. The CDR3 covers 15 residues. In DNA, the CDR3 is TGCGCCAGCAACTTAGCGGGAGGGGCCTACAATGAGCAGTTCTTC. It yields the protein CASNLAGGAYNEQFF.

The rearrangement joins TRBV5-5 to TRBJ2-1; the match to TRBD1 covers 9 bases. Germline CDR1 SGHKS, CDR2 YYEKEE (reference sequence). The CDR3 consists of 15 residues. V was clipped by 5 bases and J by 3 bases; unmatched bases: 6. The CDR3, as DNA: TGTGCCAGCAGTCAACAGGGGGCCAACTACAATGAGCAGTTCTTC. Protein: CASSQQGANYNEQFF.

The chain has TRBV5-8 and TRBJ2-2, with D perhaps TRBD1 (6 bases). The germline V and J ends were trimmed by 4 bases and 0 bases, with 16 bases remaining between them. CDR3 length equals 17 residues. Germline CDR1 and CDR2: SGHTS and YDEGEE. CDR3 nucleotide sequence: TGTGCCAGCAGCGCAGGGACAACTAACGCGAACACCGGGGAGCTGTTTTTT. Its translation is CASSAGTTNANTGELFF.

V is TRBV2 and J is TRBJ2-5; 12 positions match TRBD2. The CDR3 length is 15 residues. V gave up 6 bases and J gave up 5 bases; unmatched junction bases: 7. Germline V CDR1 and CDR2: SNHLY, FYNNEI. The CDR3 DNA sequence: TGTGCCAGCAGGTGGACTAGCGGGACGGGTGAGACCCAGTACTTC. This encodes CASRWTSGTGETQYF.

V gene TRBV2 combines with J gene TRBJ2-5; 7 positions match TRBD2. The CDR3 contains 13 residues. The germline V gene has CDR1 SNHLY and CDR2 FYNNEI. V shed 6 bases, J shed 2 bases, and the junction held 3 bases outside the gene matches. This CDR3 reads CASSGEGQETQYF. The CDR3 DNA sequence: TGTGCCAGCAGCGGGGAGGGACAAGAGACCCAGTACTTC.

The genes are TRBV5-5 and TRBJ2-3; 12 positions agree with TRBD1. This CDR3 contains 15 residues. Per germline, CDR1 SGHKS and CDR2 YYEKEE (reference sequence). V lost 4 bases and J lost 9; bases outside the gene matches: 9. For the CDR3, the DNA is TGTGCCAGCAGCGGACCGGGACAGGGGGCGAGGACGCAGTATTTT. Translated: CASSGPGQGARTQYF. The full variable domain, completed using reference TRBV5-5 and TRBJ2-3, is DAGVTQSPTHLIKTRGQQVTLRCSPISGHKSVSWYQQVLGQGPQFIFQYYEKEERGRGNFPDRFSARQFPNYSSELNVNALLLGDSALYLCASSGPGQGARTQYFGPGTRLTVL.

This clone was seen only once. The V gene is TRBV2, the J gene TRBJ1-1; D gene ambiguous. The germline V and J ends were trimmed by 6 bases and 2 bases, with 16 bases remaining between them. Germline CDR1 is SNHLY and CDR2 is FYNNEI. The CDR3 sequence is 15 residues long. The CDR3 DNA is TGTGCCAGCAGCCCCGTGCGGGGTATAAACACTGAAGCTTTCTTT. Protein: CASSPVRGINTEAFF.

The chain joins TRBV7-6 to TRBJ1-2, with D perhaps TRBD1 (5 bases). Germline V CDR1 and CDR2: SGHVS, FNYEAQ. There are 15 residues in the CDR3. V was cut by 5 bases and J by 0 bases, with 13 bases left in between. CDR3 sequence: CASSPFAGPNYGYTF. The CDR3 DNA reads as TGTGCCAGCAGCCCCTTTGCGGGGCCTAACTATGGCTACACCTTC.

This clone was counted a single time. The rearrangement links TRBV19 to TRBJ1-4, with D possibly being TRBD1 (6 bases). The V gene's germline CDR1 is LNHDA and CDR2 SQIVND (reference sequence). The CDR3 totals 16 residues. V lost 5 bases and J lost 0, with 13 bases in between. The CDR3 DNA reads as TGTGCCAGTAGTCCCCGGGGGGCCGCAACTAATGAAAAACTGTTTTTT. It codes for CASSPRGAATNEKLFF.

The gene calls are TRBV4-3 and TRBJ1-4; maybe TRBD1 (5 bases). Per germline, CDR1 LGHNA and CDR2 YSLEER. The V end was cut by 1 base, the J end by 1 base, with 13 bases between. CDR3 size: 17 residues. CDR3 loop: CASSQVRGGGTNEKLFF. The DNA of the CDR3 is TGCGCCAGCAGCCAAGTCCGGGGCGGGGGAACTAATGAAAAACTGTTTTTT.

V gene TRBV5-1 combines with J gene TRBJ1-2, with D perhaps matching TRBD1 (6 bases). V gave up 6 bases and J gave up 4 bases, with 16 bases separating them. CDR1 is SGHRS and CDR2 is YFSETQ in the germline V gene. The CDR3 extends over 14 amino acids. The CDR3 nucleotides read TGCGCCAGCACCCCCAGGGGTGGCTCCTATGGCTACACCTTC. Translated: CASTPRGGSYGYTF.

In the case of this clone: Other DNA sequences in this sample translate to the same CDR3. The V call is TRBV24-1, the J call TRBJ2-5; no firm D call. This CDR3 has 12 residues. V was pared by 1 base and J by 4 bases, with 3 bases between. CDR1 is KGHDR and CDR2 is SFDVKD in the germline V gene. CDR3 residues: CATSDFGETQYF. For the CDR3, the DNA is TGTGCCACCAGTGATTTCGGAGAGACCCAGTACTTC.

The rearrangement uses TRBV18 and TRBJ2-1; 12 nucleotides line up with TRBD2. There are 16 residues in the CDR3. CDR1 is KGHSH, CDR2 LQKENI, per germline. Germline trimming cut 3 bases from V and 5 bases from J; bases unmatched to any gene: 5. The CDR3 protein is CASSPPSGRADNEQFF. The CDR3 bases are TGTGCCAGCTCACCTCCTAGCGGGAGGGCCGACAATGAGCAGTTCTTC.

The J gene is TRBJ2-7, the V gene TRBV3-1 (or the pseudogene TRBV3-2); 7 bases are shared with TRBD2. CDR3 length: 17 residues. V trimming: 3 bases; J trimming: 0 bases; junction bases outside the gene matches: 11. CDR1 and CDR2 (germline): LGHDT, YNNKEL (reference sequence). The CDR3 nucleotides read TGTGCCAGCAGCCATCCCTGGGGGGGGGAGAGCTCCTACGAGCAGTACTTC. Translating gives CASSHPWGGESSYEQYF.

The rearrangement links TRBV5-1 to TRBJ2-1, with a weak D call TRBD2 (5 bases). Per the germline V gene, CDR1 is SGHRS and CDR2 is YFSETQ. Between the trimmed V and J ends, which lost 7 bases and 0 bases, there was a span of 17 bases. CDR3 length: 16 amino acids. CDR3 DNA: TGCGCCAGCTACCCCCTAGCTGGAGGCTCCTACAATGAGCAGTTCTTC. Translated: CASYPLAGGSYNEQFF.

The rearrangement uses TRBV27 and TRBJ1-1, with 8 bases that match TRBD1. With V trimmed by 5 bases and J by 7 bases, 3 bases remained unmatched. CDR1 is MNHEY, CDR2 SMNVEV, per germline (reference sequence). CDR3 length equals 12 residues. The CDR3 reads CASSEQGGEAFF. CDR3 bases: TGTGCCAGCAGTGAACAGGGGGGTGAAGCTTTCTTT.

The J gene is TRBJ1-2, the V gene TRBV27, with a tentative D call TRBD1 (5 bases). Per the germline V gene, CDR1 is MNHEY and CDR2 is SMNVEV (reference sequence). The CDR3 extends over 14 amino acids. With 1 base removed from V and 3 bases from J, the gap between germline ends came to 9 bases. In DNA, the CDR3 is TGTGCCAGCAGTTTATATGGCAGGGACTATGGCTACACCTTC. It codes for CASSLYGRDYGYTF.

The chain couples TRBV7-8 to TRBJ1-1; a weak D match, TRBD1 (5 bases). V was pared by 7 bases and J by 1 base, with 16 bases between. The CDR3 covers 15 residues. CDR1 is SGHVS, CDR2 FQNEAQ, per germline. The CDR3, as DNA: TGTGCCAGCACGGTGGGGCGTTTAAGGAACACTGAAGCTTTCTTT. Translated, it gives CASTVGRLRNTEAFF.

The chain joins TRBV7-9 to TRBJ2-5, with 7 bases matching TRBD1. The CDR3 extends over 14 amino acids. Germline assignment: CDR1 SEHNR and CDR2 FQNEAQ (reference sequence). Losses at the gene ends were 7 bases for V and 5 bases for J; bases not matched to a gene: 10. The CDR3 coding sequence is TGTGCCAGCACCTCGGGGCAGGGGGTCGAGACCCAGTACTTC. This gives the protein CASTSGQGVETQYF.

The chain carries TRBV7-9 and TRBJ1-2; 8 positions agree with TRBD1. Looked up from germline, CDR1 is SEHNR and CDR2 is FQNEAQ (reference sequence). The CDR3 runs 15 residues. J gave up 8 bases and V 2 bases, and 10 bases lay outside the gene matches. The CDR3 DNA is TGTGCCAGCAGCTTATTTGGCAGGGGGCCCCCGGGCTACACCTTC. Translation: CASSLFGRGPPGYTF.

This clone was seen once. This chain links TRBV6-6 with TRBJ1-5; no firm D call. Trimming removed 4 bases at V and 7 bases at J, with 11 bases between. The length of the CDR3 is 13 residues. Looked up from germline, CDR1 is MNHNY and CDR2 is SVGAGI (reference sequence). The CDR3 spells CASSSSPQQPQHF. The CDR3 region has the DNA TGTGCCAGCAGTTCCTCCCCACAACAGCCCCAGCATTTT.

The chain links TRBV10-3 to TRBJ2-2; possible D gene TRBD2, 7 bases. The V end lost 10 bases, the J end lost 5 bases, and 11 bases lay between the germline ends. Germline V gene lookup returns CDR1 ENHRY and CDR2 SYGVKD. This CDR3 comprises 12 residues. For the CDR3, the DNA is TGTGCCACCGGGGGGCTTACCGGGGAGCTGTTTTTT. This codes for CATGGLTGELFF.

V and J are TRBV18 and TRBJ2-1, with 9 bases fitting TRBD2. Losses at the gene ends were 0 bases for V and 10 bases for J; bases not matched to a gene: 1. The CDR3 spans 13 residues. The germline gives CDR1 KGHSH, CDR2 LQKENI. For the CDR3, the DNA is TGTGCCAGCTCACCACCGGGACTAGCAGAGCAGTTCTTC. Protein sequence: CASSPPGLAEQFF.

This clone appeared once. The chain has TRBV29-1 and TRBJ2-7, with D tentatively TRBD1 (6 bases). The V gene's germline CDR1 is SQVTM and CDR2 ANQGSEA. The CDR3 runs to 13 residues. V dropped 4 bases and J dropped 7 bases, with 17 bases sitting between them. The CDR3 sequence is CSVGRGTPGEQYF. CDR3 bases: TGCAGCGTTGGGAGAGGGACACCAGGGGAGCAGTACTTC.